This T cell receptor (beta chain) was retrieved from a study of cytomegalovirus exposure and HLA in healthy donors (dated by TCRdb to about 2017). Regarding the complete study: An earlier analysis of 587 of the donors reported around 280 Gb of sequence data and 95 million to 130 million unique TCR beta sequences obtained from about 179 million T cells. An early release covering roughly 580 HLA-typed donors comprised about 300 gigabases of sequencing data and around 80 million unique TCR sequences. Among about 370 genotyped donors of the cohort, an average of around 240,000 unique TCR beta nucleotide sequences was sequenced per donor, of which about 19% were non-productive. The aim of the study was to test whether cataloging public T cell receptors could identify signatures of past pathogen exposure. HLA typing included class I and class II loci at four-digit resolution. In addition to the first cohort of 666 subjects, a separate validation cohort of approximately 130 different subjects was used. To decide whether each TCR beta V gene segment behaved as functional or pseudogenic, an earlier analysis of approximately 600 of the donors relied on high-throughput TCR beta sequencing. All discovery cohort repertoires had been generated using a single sequencing platform. The later analysis used no new phenotypic data to find candidate immune exposures, relying instead on TCR beta sequences and their occurrence across donors. Four or five DR-DQ haplotypes were handled as single units for association and clustering because linkage in the cohort was strong. Donor age, sex, ethnicity and CMV serostatus were compiled together with the repertoire data. In a later genetic analysis, genome-wide SNP genotypes for about three fifths of the roughly 670 donors were used, and that subset was treated as a discovery cohort. High-throughput TCR immunosequencing, statistical association of individual TCRs with disease status, and machine learning were combined to predict cytomegalovirus infection status. The number of donors typed differed by locus, with roughly 620-640 for A, B, C, DRB1 and DQB1, around 560 for DQA1, approximately 570 for DPA1, and around 460 for DPB1. A later analysis re-examined previously published TCR beta repertoires from just over 650 donors and added high-resolution HLA genotyping to investigate patterns of TCR occurrence. Of the 398 genotyped donors, more than 75% were placed in the genetic ancestry cluster associated with self-reported Caucasian donors. Using immunosequencing, the study profiled T cell repertoires from 500 to 800 subjects and related those repertoires to cytomegalovirus serostatus. General findings and caveats noted by the study authors: A later analysis reported that several top co-occurrence clusters appeared linked to parvovirus B19, influenza, CMV and Epstein-Barr virus. A further reported finding was that TCR beta sequences accurately predicted the HLA-A and HLA-B alleles for most subjects in the first cohort. Correlated functional status among segregating V segments might be attributable to linkage disequilibrium, but an unknown experimental factor could not be ruled out. Assigning TCR associations to individual alleles was difficult when HLA alleles, especially DR and DQ, strongly co-occurred. The classifier was reported to diagnose cytomegalovirus status with high specificity and sensitivity in both the original cohort and the validation cohort. A later analysis found that TCR association rates varied across HLA loci, with DRB1 alleles showing the most associated TCRs and HLA-C alleles the fewest. For the cohort, immune exposure information was limited to CMV serostatus. According to a later analysis, most CMV-associated TCR beta chains appeared to be HLA-restricted, and the HLA associations seemed to be driven largely by CMV exposure. A later analysis associated about 16,000 TCR beta sequences with specific HLA alleles at a false discovery rate of 0.05. A later genetic analysis reported fewer N-insertions in productive TCRs among donors in an Asian-associated ancestry cluster than the roughly 720-donor mean. A group of highly shared sequence variants was considered likely to be a technical artifact of the sequencing pipeline. In vitro tests confirmed that three of the cytomegalovirus-associated TCR beta chains recognize cytomegalovirus antigens. This cohort had only TCR beta chains sequenced, and the lack of alpha or paired-chain data limited which features could be detected. Some IMGT-functional V segments, including TRBV6-2 and TRBV6-3, could not be distinguished by the 87-base-pair reads and were therefore excluded. The study gave a list of about 150 TCR beta chains associated with cytomegalovirus. The earlier analysis of 450 to 700 of the donors excluded fewer than 20 rarely observed V segments, including chromosome 9 orphons, because counts were too low. In an earlier analysis of about 600 of the donors, most TCR beta V segments appeared in productive rearrangements about 87% or about 30% of the time, broadly matching IMGT annotations. Roughly uniform sequencing depth across donors was assumed in presence/absence analyses, although this assumption may not hold. V-gene and J-gene trimming of TCR beta chains was associated with a missense DCLRE1C variant in a later genetic analysis, and the association was replicated in an independent cohort. Compared with equally common non-associated chains, HLA-associated TCR beta chains in a later analysis were more clonally expanded and had lower generation probabilities. Most TCR sequences were observed very rarely across donors, whereas some public TCRs were present in many individuals. The authors suggested that the approach could potentially be extended to other disease states and immunological phenotypes. Because some donors lacked HLA typing at each locus, the association tests relied only on the typed subset.

As regards this clone: The antigen this receptor binds is unknown. Base qualities are not at hand, and no much larger clone is one base apart.

The library was built by means of the immunoSEQ multiplex PCR assay. A mixture of 60 forward primers for TCR Vbeta segments and 13 reverse primers for TCR Jbeta segments was used in the multiplex PCR. The CDR3 region of rearranged TCR beta genes was amplified from genomic DNA with a multiplex PCR assay. On the Illumina HiSeq System, the amplified TCR beta libraries were sequenced as 87-base-pair reads. Per the original workflow: Across the roughly 700 repertoires, a later analysis counted some 81 million unique TCR beta chains, around 11 million of which were shared by at least two donors. Raw reads were error-corrected and collapsed into unique sequences with a nearest-neighbor algorithm that merged closely related sequences to remove PCR and sequencing errors. To assign V, D and J gene segments, CDR3 sequences were aligned to IMGT reference sequences. For a sequence to be retained, a match of at least six nucleotides to both a V gene segment and a J gene segment was required. Rearrangements were called productive when the CDR3 lacked stop codons and stayed in frame with V and J; all others were non-productive. CDR3 was defined according to IMGT convention as the region running from the second conserved V-encoded cysteine to the conserved J-encoded phenylalanine. The earlier analysis of roughly 590 of the donors excluded sequences that lacked an unambiguous match to a single V gene segment. In an earlier analysis of 450 to 750 of the donors, a V segment was called functional when productive rearrangements were above 56.7%, and segregating when the standard deviation between donors exceeded 5%. To diagnose cytomegalovirus status from the catalog of TCR beta chain sequences, a statistical classification framework was built. V and J gene assignment, in a later analysis, came from comparing TCR nucleotide sequences with IMGT/GENE-DB human TR gene sequences. A later analysis assigned CDR3 sequences and most-parsimonious VDJ recombination scenarios with the TCRdist pipeline. In a later analysis, each TCR beta chain was defined by its CDR3 amino acid sequence together with its V-gene family, and reads lacking a unique V-gene family were excluded. A later analysis removed 450 to 600 highly shared, low-generation-probability nucleotide sequences to deal with suspected cross-contamination and a sequencing artifact. For each public chain, a later analysis derived a clonal expansion index from normalized ranks of inferred template counts within each repertoire. In a later analysis, generation probabilities were computed using a VDJ recombination model fitted to out-of-frame rearrangements, and the results were checked against IGoR. In a later analysis, TCR-TCR, TCR-HLA and TCR-CMV co-occurrence was scored with hypergeometric tests, and a repertoire-size bias correction was applied to TCR pairs. In a later analysis, false discovery rates were estimated by permuting HLA or CMV assignments 20 times. In a later analysis, co-occurring TCRs were grouped using DBSCAN, with TCRdist sequence similarity added in when clustering inside HLA-allele-positive subsets. Repertoires with fewer than 30,000 or more than 120,000 public chains were left out of co-occurrence clustering, as were roughly five repertoires with anomalous nucleotide sharing. Drawn from immuneACCESS, this table holds only the in-frame rearrangements with V and J called that TCRdb kept. Clones are partly lost; checked studies trace under half to an unresolved V gene and leave the rest unexplained. V, J and clone size derive from that table, while D and trimming were established from the DNA sequence. For this sample the table gives 100,000 to 150,000 clones, of which around four fifths were detected only once. The ten largest clones represent around 2.1% of the sample.

Spanning cysteine to phenylalanine, the CDR3 consists of 14 amino acids. Only CDR3 DNA is held: 42 bases, read in frame from base 1. For CDR1 and CDR2, the germline V gene lists SNHLY and FYNNEI. The junction carries 12 bases between V and J, which are trimmed by 6 bases and 6 bases respectively. The cohort consisted of approximately 670 healthy bone marrow donors. Cohort members were all nominally healthy when sampled, although unrecorded immune exposures were likely present. The donor was CMV seropositive and was included in the group of around 300 seropositive cohort members. Every donor gave a peripheral blood sample, and the peripheral blood mononuclear cells from that sample were used for TCR beta sequencing. Genomic DNA was extracted from the blood cell samples with the Qiagen DNeasy Blood Extraction Kit.

Sequenced material: PBMCs. The TCR sequence derives from a woman in her thirties or forties in good health and CMV-seropositive. This chain joins TRBV2 to TRBJ1-6; tentative D gene TRBD1, with 5 bases matching. The CDR3 loop reads CASREDTLNSPLHF. The bases are TGTGCCAGCAGAGAGGACACTCTTAATTCACCCCTCCACTTT.